This T cell receptor (beta chain) was recorded in a study of T cells after yellow fever vaccination. TCRdb ran MiXCR on the 5' RACE reads and lists one entry per CDR3 protein. This sample has about 46,000 distinct CDR3 sequences; around 6.8% occur once, and the top ten carry over 9.5%. CDR1 is GTSNPN, CDR2 SVGIG, per germline (reference sequence). V was cut by 0 bases and J by 0 bases, with 5 bases left in between. The CDR3 is 13 residues long. The source was PBMCs, either bulk or a sorted T-cell subset (CD4+, CD8+, memory, or dextramer-sorted; not recorded which), collected 45 days after the yellow fever booster vaccination. The chain recombines TRBV30 with TRBJ1-1; D not certain. This TCR was recovered from a man aged 25 to 40 who received the YFV17D yellow fever vaccine. CDR3 DNA sequence: TGTGCCTGGAGTGTACAGTTGAACACTGAAGCTTTCTTT. It specifies CAWSVQLNTEAFF.